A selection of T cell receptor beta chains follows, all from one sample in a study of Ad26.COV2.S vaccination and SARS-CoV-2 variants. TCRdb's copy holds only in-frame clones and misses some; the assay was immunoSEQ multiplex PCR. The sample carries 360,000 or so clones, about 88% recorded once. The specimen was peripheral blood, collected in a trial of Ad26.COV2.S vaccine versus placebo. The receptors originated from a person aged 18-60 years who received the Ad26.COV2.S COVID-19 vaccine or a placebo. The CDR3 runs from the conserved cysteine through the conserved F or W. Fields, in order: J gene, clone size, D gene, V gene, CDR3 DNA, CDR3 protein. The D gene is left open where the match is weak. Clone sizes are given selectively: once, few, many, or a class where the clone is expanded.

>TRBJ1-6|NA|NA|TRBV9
TGTGCCAGCAGCGGCAGCTATAATTCACCCCTCCACTTT
CASSGSYNSPLHF
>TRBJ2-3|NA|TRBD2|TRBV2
TGTGCCAGCAGCGGGAGGGTAGATACGCAGTATTTT
CASSGRVDTQYF
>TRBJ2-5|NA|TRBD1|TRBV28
TGTGCCAGCAGTCCACAGGGGGCTACGTACCAAGAGACCCAGTACTTC
CASSPQGATYQETQYF
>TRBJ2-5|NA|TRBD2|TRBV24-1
TGTGCCACCAGTACGCGGGAGCTCCAAGAGACCCAGTACTTC
CATSTRELQETQYF
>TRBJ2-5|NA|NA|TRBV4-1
TGCGCCAGCAGCCAGGAAGTGCTGGAGACCCAGTACTTC
CASSQEVLETQYF
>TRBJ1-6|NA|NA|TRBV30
TGTGCCTGGAGTAGCACCATCGATTCACCCCTCCACTTT
CAWSSTIDSPLHF
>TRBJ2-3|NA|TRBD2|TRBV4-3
TGCGCCAGCAGCCAAGAAGTCGGGACTAGCGACACAGATACGCAGTATTTT
CASSQEVGTSDTDTQYF
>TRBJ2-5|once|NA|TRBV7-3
TGTGCCAGCAGCTTGGGTCGGGGGCCGCCCGGGACCCAGTACTTC
CASSLGRGPPGTQYF
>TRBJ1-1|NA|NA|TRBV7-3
TGTGCCAGCAGCTTGATGCCGAACACTGAAGCTTTCTTT
CASSLMPNTEAFF
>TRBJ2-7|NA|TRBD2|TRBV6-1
TGTGCCAGCAGTGAAGCGACGCGCGGGAGGGTCTACGAGCAGTACTTC
CASSEATRGRVYEQYF
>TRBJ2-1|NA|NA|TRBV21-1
TGTGCCAGCGCCCGGCAGGTGGGACTTCTACCGTTCTTC
CASARQVGLLPFF
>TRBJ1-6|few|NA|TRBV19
TGTGCCAGTAGAGGGAGCGAGGGTTCACCCCTCCACTTT
CASRGSEGSPLHF
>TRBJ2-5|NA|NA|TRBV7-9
TGTGCCAGCAGCTATCTAGAGACCCAGTACTTC
CASSYLETQYF
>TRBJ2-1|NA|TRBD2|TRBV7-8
TGTGCCAGCAGCTCTGGACTAGCGGGCTCCTACAATGAGCAGTTCTTC
CASSSGLAGSYNEQFF
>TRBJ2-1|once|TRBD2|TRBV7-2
TGTGCCAGCAGCTTAGTGCTAGCGGGAGGTTCTGAGCAGTTCTTC
CASSLVLAGGSEQFF